The 31 T cell receptor beta chains reported below all come from one sample, sequenced in a study of blood T cell repertoires in COVID-19. TCRdb keeps only in-frame clones here, not all; method: immunoSEQ multiplex PCR. Of approximately 240,000 clones in the sample, about four fifths are singletons; the top ten hold about 4%. The sequenced material came from peripheral blood. All receptors come from a man in his fifties or sixties with acute or convalescent COVID-19.

This clone appeared a single time. The chain has TRBV6-5 and TRBJ2-2, with D hard to call. Looked up from germline, CDR1 is MNHEY and CDR2 is SVGAGI. This CDR3 comprises 15 residues. Between the trimmed V and J ends, which lost 4 bases and 2 bases, there was a span of 11 bases. CDR3 nucleotide sequence: TGTGCCAGCAGTTCCCCAAGACTTAACACCGGGGAGCTGTTTTTT. This translates into CASSSPRLNTGELFF.

The chain combines TRBV19 with TRBJ1-5, with D possibly matching TRBD1 (6 bases). Trimming cost V 5 bases and J 7 bases, with 12 bases left between them. The CDR3 contains 13 residues. CDR1 and CDR2 (germline): LNHDA, SQIVND (reference sequence). CDR3 sequence reads: CASSSTRGQPQHF. The CDR3 region has the DNA TGTGCCAGTAGTTCCACGAGGGGGCAGCCCCAGCATTTT. The entire variable domain, with the rest obtained from reference TRBV19 and TRBJ1-5, is as follows: DGGITQSPKYLFRKEGQNVTLSCEQNLNHDAMYWYRQDPGQGLRLIYYSQIVNDFQKGDIAEGYSVSREKKESFPLTVTSAQKNPTAFYLCASSSTRGQPQHFGDGTRLSIL.

The chain couples TRBV7-3 to TRBJ2-1, with no clear D. CDR1 and CDR2 (germline): SGHTA, FQGTGA. The V and J ends lost 1 base and 3 bases respectively, with 10 bases between them. The CDR3 totals 15 residues. CDR3: CASSLIPSGYNEQFF. As DNA, the CDR3 is TGTGCCAGCAGCTTAATCCCGTCCGGCTACAATGAGCAGTTCTTC.

The V call is TRBV5-6, the J call TRBJ2-5; a weak D match, TRBD2 (5 bases). Germline V gives CDR1 SGHDT, CDR2 YYEEEE. This CDR3 comprises 12 residues. V lost 5 bases and J lost 0, with 5 bases in between. CDR3 DNA: TGTGCCAGCAGGAGGGACCAAGAGACCCAGTACTTC. Residues: CASRRDQETQYF.

This clone was observed a single time. The chain is built from TRBV9 and TRBJ2-5, with 8 bases identical to TRBD2. The CDR3 extends over 13 amino acids. J was trimmed by 2 bases and V by 3 bases; bases with no gene match: 0. The germline V gene encodes CDR1 SGDLS and CDR2 YYNGEE. The DNA of the CDR3 is TGTGCCAGCAGCGCGGGGGGGCAAGAGACCCAGTACTTC. Its protein product is CASSAGGQETQYF. Full variable domain (remainder filled in from reference TRBV9 and TRBJ2-5): DSGVTQTPKHLITATGQRVTLRCSPRSGDLSVYWYQQSLDQGLQFLIQYYNGEERAKGNILERFSAQQFPDLHSELNLSSLELGDSALYFCASSAGGQETQYFGPGTRLLVL.

CDR3 residues: CASSLRDRGYTGELFF. For the CDR3, the DNA is TGTGCCAGCAGTCTACGGGACAGGGGATACACCGGGGAGCTGTTTTTT. The rearrangement joins TRBV28 to TRBJ2-2; 10 nucleotides match TRBD1. Unmatched junction bases numbered 6, after V lost 5 bases and J lost 3 bases. Germline CDR1 is MDHEN and CDR2 is SYDVKM. The CDR3 is 16 amino acids.

The chain couples TRBV4-2 to TRBJ2-3, with 9 bases fitting TRBD2. The V segment lost 4 bases and the J segment 3 bases; nucleotides outside the gene matches: 5. The germline V gene has CDR1 LGHNA and CDR2 YNFKEQ. The CDR3 covers 15 residues. DNA for the CDR3: TGTGCCAGCAGCCCGCTTAGCGGGAGTACAGATACGCAGTATTTT. Protein: CASSPLSGSTDTQYF.

The V call is TRBV19, the J call TRBJ1-5; TRBD1 aligns across 9 bases. CDR3 length: 17 amino acids. The germline gives CDR1 LNHDA, CDR2 SQIVND (reference sequence). After removal of 11 bases from V and 6 bases from J, the junction contained 20 bases not matched to a gene. CDR3 sequence: CAVGPGTGLGSGQPQHF. The CDR3 DNA sequence: TGTGCCGTCGGACCCGGGACAGGGTTAGGGTCTGGTCAGCCCCAGCATTTT.

The CDR3 DNA reads TGCGCCAGCAGCTTGGTCGGTACGAACACTGAAGCTTTCTTT. As protein: CASSLVGTNTEAFF. The gene calls are TRBV5-1 and TRBJ1-1; D is ambiguous. CDR1 and CDR2 from the germline V gene are SGHRS and YFSETQ. V lost 0 bases and J lost 1, with 7 bases in between. The CDR3 loop spans 14 amino acids.

CDR3 loop: CASSQDVAGYNEQFF. The CDR3 coding sequence is TGTGCCAGCAGCCAAGATGTAGCGGGATACAATGAGCAGTTCTTC. J is TRBJ2-1 and V is TRBV3-1 (or the pseudogene TRBV3-2); TRBD2 agrees at 8 bases. The CDR3 extends over 15 amino acids. CDR1 and CDR2 (germline): LGHDT, YNNKEL (reference sequence). After removal of 0 bases from V and 4 bases from J, the junction contained 2 bases not matched to a gene.

J is TRBJ2-5 and V is TRBV11-3, with D tentatively TRBD1 (6 bases). V dropped 0 bases and J dropped 4 bases, with 12 bases sitting between them. There are 15 residues in the CDR3. Germline CDR1 SGHNT, CDR2 YENEEA. The DNA of the CDR3 is TGTGCCAGCAGCTTAGACAGGGGTGTGAGAGAGACCCAGTACTTC. It specifies CASSLDRGVRETQYF.

This chain joins TRBV27 and TRBJ2-5; 9 nucleotides line up with TRBD2. J lost 1 base, V lost 5 bases, and 8 bases had no gene match. CDR1 is MNHEY, CDR2 SMNVEV, per germline (reference sequence). CDR3 length: 16 amino acids. The CDR3 is CASSPRLAGPQETQYF. CDR3 in DNA: TGTGCCAGCAGTCCCCGGCTAGCGGGACCCCAAGAGACCCAGTACTTC.

This chain joins TRBV10-3 and TRBJ1-5, with 7 bases aligning to TRBD1. Germline loops: CDR1 ENHRY, CDR2 SYGVKD. V shed 5 bases and J 5 bases; nucleotides not matched to a gene: 6. The CDR3 extends over 14 amino acids. The CDR3 nucleotides are TGTGCCATCAGTCAGACAGGGAGCGATCAGCCCCAGCATTTT. Its translation: CAISQTGSDQPQHF.

V and J are TRBV28 and TRBJ2-4, with TRBD2 identical over 12 bases. V dropped 8 bases and J dropped 8; count of bases not matched to a gene: 13. The CDR3 is 16 residues long. The germline gives CDR1 MDHEN, CDR2 SYDVKM. The CDR3: CASPQIPSGRADIQYF. CDR3 coding DNA: TGTGCCAGCCCGCAAATCCCTAGCGGGAGGGCCGACATTCAGTACTTC.

The chain uses TRBV9 and TRBJ2-2, with unresolved D. This CDR3 has 12 residues. V was pared by 7 bases and J by 7 bases, with 11 bases between. Germline V gives CDR1 SGDLS, CDR2 YYNGEE. As DNA, the CDR3 is TGTGCCAGCGGCCATATCAACGGGGAGCTGTTTTTT. As protein: CASGHINGELFF. Based on the CDR3 plus reference TRBV9 and TRBJ2-2, the full variable domain is DSGVTQTPKHLITATGQRVTLRCSPRSGDLSVYWYQQSLDQGLQFLIQYYNGEERAKGNILERFSAQQFPDLHSELNLSSLELGDSALYFCASGHINGELFFGEGSRLTVL.

The chain has TRBV27 and TRBJ2-7; 8 bases match TRBD2. Unmatched junction bases numbered 9, after V lost 5 bases and J lost 3 bases. The CDR3 is made up of 15 amino acids. CDR1 and CDR2 (germline): MNHEY, SMNVEV (reference sequence). DNA of the CDR3: TGTGCCAGCAGTGCCCGGGTAGCGGGACTCTACGAGCAGTACTTC. Protein: CASSARVAGLYEQYF.

The V call is TRBV5-6, the J call TRBJ2-7, with 9 bases identical to TRBD1. Germline V gene sequence: CDR1 SGHDT, CDR2 YYEEEE. The J segment lost 1 base and the V segment lost 3 bases, leaving 5 bases of the junction unmatched. This CDR3 is 15 amino acids long. The CDR3 nucleotides are TGTGCCAGCAGCTGGCCGGGACAGGGATCCTACGAGCAGTACTTC. It is translated as CASSWPGQGSYEQYF.

The chain links TRBV5-5 to TRBJ2-7, with TRBD2 identical over 9 bases. V shed 0 bases, J shed 2 bases, and the junction held 6 bases outside the gene matches. CDR1 is SGHKS, CDR2 YYEKEE, per germline (reference sequence). This CDR3 comprises 16 residues. DNA of the CDR3: TGTGCCAGCAGCTTGGTTGCGACTAGCGGCCCCTACGAGCAGTACTTC. This translates into CASSLVATSGPYEQYF.

The chain is built from TRBV12-2 and TRBJ2-7; no DNA check was done on the table's D call, TRBD2. TRBV12-2 is a pseudogene locus. This CDR3 region has 15 residues. CDR3 sequence (DNA): TGTGCAAGTCGCTCCGGGGGGGAAATGGCCTACGAGCAGTACTTC. Amino acid sequence: CASRSGGEMAYEQYF.

The V call is TRBV11-2, the J call TRBJ1-6; maybe TRBD1 (5 bases). The CDR3 is made up of 15 amino acids. The V and J ends lost 2 bases and 7 bases respectively, with 12 bases between them. Per germline, CDR1 SGHAT and CDR2 FQNNGV. CDR3 sequence (DNA): TGTGCCAGCAGCTTATATGCAGGGATCAATTCACCCCTCCACTTT. It encodes CASSLYAGINSPLHF.

The chain joins TRBV11-3 to TRBJ2-7; D is perhaps TRBD2 (5 bases). CDR3 length: 14 amino acids. Germline CDR1 is SGHNT and CDR2 is YENEEA. V dropped 3 bases and J dropped 1 base, with 10 bases sitting between them. The CDR3: CASSFGRTSYEQYF. For the CDR3, the DNA is TGTGCCAGCAGCTTCGGGCGGACTTCCTACGAGCAGTACTTC.

The gene calls are TRBV27 and TRBJ1-1, with D possibly TRBD1 on 5 matching bases. Per germline, CDR1 MNHEY and CDR2 SMNVEV (reference sequence). V shed 4 bases and J shed 4 bases, with 16 bases lying between them. The CDR3 loop spans 15 amino acids. The DNA for the CDR3 is TGTGCCAGCAGTTCGACAGTGGGGGGGTCCACTGAAGCTTTCTTT. It yields the protein CASSSTVGGSTEAFF.

This clone has more than one count but fewer than ten. This chain uses TRBV7-6 with TRBJ1-3; D possibly corresponds to TRBD1 (5 bases). V was shortened by 0 bases and J by 0 bases, with 9 bases between the two germline ends. The CDR3 consists of 16 residues. Germline lookup yields CDR1 SGHVS and CDR2 FNYEAQ. The CDR3 spells CASSLATGASGNTIYF. The CDR3 DNA follows: TGTGCCAGCAGCTTAGCTACAGGAGCCTCTGGAAACACCATATATTTT.

J is TRBJ2-1 and V is TRBV24-1; the match to TRBD2 covers 8 bases. This CDR3 comprises 14 residues. Germline CDR1 reads KGHDR; CDR2 reads SFDVKD. V lost 6 bases and J lost 6; bases outside the gene matches: 6. As DNA, the CDR3 is TGTGCCACCAGTACCTCCGGGACTAGCAATGAGCAGTTCTTC. The encoded protein is CATSTSGTSNEQFF.

This chain joins TRBV5-1 and TRBJ2-2; possible D gene TRBD2, 5 bases. This CDR3 contains 13 residues. Trimming pared 9 bases from V and 1 base from J, leaving 10 bases between. From germline, CDR1 is SGHRS and CDR2 YFSETQ. The CDR3 loop is CATRTQNTGELFF. The CDR3 DNA reads as TGCGCCACCCGGACTCAGAACACCGGGGAGCTGTTTTTT.

The chain recombines TRBV11-2 with TRBJ1-1, with D unclear. The CDR3 consists of 15 residues. With 5 bases removed from V and 5 bases from J, the gap between germline ends came to 18 bases. Germline CDR1 SGHAT, CDR2 FQNNGV. CDR3 sequence: CASSIASGSGTEAFF. In DNA form, the CDR3 reads TGTGCCAGCAGCATCGCATCGGGGTCGGGGACTGAAGCTTTCTTT.

V usage is TRBV5-6 and J usage is TRBJ2-1, with TRBD1 matching over 10 bases. CDR1 and CDR2 from the germline V gene are SGHDT and YYEEEE. The CDR3 consists of 16 residues. V was pared by 2 bases and J by 8 bases, with 10 bases of the junction left unmatched. This chain's CDR3 is CASSFFRDRGTHEQFF. The CDR3 region has the DNA TGTGCCAGCAGCTTCTTCCGGGACAGGGGTACGCATGAGCAGTTCTTC. Based on the CDR3 plus reference TRBV5-6 and TRBJ2-1, the full variable domain is DAGVTQSPTHLIKTRGQQVTLRCSPKSGHDTVSWYQQALGQGPQFIFQYYEEEERQRGNFPDRFSGHQFPNYSSELNVNALLLGDSALYLCASSFFRDRGTHEQFFGPGTRLTVL.

This chain joins TRBV15 and TRBJ2-3; 11 nucleotides line up with TRBD2. V trimming: 0 bases; J trimming: 6 bases; junction bases outside the gene matches: 8. The germline V gene encodes CDR1 LNHNV and CDR2 YYDKDF (reference sequence). CDR3 length: 17 residues. CDR3 protein: CATSRDDSGRAGDTQYF. CDR3 DNA: TGTGCCACCAGCAGAGATGATAGCGGGAGGGCCGGGGATACGCAGTATTTT.

The chain is built from TRBV6-4 and TRBJ2-1, with 10 nucleotides matching TRBD1. V shed 0 bases and J 10 bases; nucleotides not matched to a gene: 15. The CDR3 extends over 18 amino acids. Germline V gives CDR1 MRHNA, CDR2 SNTAGT. CDR3 DNA: TGTGCCAGCAGTGACTCAGGTGGGGACAGGGGCCAATGGGAGGAGCAGTTCTTC. It is translated as CASSDSGGDRGQWEEQFF.

V is TRBV9 and J is TRBJ1-6, with D possibly being TRBD1 (6 bases). Germline CDR1 and CDR2: SGDLS and YYNGEE. Trimming shortened V by 4 bases and J by 9 bases, and 17 bases separated the two germline ends. This CDR3 region has 15 residues. CDR3 DNA sequence: TGTGCCAGCAGCCCAGGGGCTGCGAGGTCTTCACCCCTCCACTTT. Translated: CASSPGAARSSPLHF.

In this sample, this clone turned up a few times. The V gene is TRBV3-1 (or the pseudogene TRBV3-2), the J gene TRBJ2-1, with D perhaps matching TRBD1 (6 bases). Germline V CDR1 and CDR2: LGHDT, YNNKEL (reference sequence). CDR3 length: 15 amino acids. Trimming pared 1 base from V and 7 bases from J, leaving 14 bases between. The CDR3 sequence: CASSQVGDTWNEQFF. The CDR3 nucleotides are TGTGCCAGCAGCCAAGTGGGGGACACATGGAATGAGCAGTTCTTC.